This T cell receptor (beta chain) was sequenced during a study of T cells in Graves' hyperthyroidism and ophthalmopathy (dated by TCRdb to the late 2010s). As for the study more broadly: Peripheral blood samples were taken at the time of initial diagnosis, prior to any treatment. Prospective prediction of ophthalmopathy was tested in an independent validation cohort consisting of 18 to 20 hyperthyroidism patients and some 16 patients who later progressed to ophthalmopathy. The 100 discovery patients were randomly split 7:3 into training and test sets. After sampling, hyperthyroidism patients received methimazole starting at 30 mg daily, and ophthalmopathy patients received high-dose intravenous methylprednisolone. TCR V-J signatures able to tell the groups apart were searched for in a discovery cohort of 100 patients, of whom roughly 42 had Graves' ophthalmopathy and roughly 57 had stable Graves' hyperthyroidism. The study also compared thyroid tissue and blood T-cell repertoires from about 6 Graves' hyperthyroidism patients. The paper describes TCR Vbeta CDR3 sequencing of more than 120 peripheral blood samples, made up of 43 ophthalmopathy patients, over 70 hyperthyroidism patients and roughly 17 progressor patients. Study-wide conclusions, independent of this receptor: No statistical method was used to fix the sample size in advance, and group allocation was not hidden from the investigators. Most expanded thyroid clonotypes (frequency above 0.001) were also found in blood, which suggests that blood repertoires may mirror thyroid immune responses. A model built on a 13 V-J signature distinguished ophthalmopathy from stable hyperthyroidism, reaching 85% to 90% sensitivity and around 81% specificity in cross-validation and 80%/75% in testing. During validation, the model predicted progression to ophthalmopathy a median of around 6 months ahead of onset, with almost 71% sensitivity and about 75% specificity.

As encoded in the germline V gene, CDR1 is MNHEY while CDR2 is SVGAGI. Trimming removed 5 bases from V and 4 bases from J, leaving 17 bases between the germline ends. Reading from cysteine to phenylalanine, the CDR3 counts 15 amino acids. Only the CDR3 DNA stays, 45 bases, in frame from base 1. The TCR beta CDR3 regions were amplified from the RNA transcripts. For the first round of RT-PCR on the TCR CDR3, the HTBI primer set was used together with the Qiagen OneStep RT-PCR kit. The libraries were constructed in a second round of multiplex PCR and then size-selected and purified. Sequencing of the libraries was done on an Illumina HiSeq2000 using paired-end 100 bp reads. From the authors' description of their analysis: SOAPnuke was used to process the raw data, removing reads that contained adapters or uncalled bases, had a mean Phred below 15, or lacked an exact match to the constant primer or identifier. COPE v1.2.5 was used to merge the high-quality paired reads, and each unique nucleotide sequence was defined as a clonotype. MiTCR v1.1 was used to align clonotypes to the IMGT TRBV, TRBD and TRBJ reference segments. The analysis was restricted to V-J combinations with a frequency above 0.0001, which together covered 99% to 99.2% of the repertoires. The TCS score was defined as the ratio of F50 (clonal expansion) to E x V (chaos), calculated using BLOSUM62-based TCRdist between CDR3 peptides within each V-J. Welch's t-statistics and random forest reduced several hundred V-J features to about 13, which were used in a naive Bayes classifier (R e1071). The public reads were run again by TCRdb, first through fastp at Q25 and then through MiXCR, and only productive beta chains were kept. Rows are combined by CDR3 protein, so each entry shows the most common genes and DNA. TCRdb, rather than the study authors, made the V and J calls. This sample gives 200,000 to 300,000 distinct CDR3 sequences in total; approximately 25% of them show up just once. The top ten hold approximately 35% of the sample.

This clonotype was seen ten or more times. Its recognized antigen is unknown. The input lacks base qualities; no much larger clone sits a single base away. Moderately to severely active disease, a Clinical Activity Score of at least 3, a NOSPECS grade of at least 4, and a duration under 3 months were present in ophthalmopathy patients. The study excluded patients with uncontrolled infections, other autoimmune diseases, pregnancy or lactation. Clinical symptoms, serum thyroxine and TRAb, thyroid ultrasound, and orbital computed tomography formed the basis for the diagnoses. PBMCs were isolated from more than 8 ml of fresh peripheral blood by Ficoll-Paque density gradient centrifugation. Trizol reagent was used to extract total RNA, and RNA quality was then checked on an Agilent 2100 Bioanalyzer.

Recombination joined TRBV6-5 with TRBJ1-1, and TRBD1 may be the D gene, going by 6 matching bases. The sequenced sample consisted of blood. This TCR was sampled from a woman between 40 and 50 years old with Graves' ophthalmopathy. The CDR3 corresponds to CASSLPQGSRTEAFF. The nucleotides read TGTGCCAGCAGTCTTCCACAGGGTTCCCGCACTGAAGCTTTCTTT.